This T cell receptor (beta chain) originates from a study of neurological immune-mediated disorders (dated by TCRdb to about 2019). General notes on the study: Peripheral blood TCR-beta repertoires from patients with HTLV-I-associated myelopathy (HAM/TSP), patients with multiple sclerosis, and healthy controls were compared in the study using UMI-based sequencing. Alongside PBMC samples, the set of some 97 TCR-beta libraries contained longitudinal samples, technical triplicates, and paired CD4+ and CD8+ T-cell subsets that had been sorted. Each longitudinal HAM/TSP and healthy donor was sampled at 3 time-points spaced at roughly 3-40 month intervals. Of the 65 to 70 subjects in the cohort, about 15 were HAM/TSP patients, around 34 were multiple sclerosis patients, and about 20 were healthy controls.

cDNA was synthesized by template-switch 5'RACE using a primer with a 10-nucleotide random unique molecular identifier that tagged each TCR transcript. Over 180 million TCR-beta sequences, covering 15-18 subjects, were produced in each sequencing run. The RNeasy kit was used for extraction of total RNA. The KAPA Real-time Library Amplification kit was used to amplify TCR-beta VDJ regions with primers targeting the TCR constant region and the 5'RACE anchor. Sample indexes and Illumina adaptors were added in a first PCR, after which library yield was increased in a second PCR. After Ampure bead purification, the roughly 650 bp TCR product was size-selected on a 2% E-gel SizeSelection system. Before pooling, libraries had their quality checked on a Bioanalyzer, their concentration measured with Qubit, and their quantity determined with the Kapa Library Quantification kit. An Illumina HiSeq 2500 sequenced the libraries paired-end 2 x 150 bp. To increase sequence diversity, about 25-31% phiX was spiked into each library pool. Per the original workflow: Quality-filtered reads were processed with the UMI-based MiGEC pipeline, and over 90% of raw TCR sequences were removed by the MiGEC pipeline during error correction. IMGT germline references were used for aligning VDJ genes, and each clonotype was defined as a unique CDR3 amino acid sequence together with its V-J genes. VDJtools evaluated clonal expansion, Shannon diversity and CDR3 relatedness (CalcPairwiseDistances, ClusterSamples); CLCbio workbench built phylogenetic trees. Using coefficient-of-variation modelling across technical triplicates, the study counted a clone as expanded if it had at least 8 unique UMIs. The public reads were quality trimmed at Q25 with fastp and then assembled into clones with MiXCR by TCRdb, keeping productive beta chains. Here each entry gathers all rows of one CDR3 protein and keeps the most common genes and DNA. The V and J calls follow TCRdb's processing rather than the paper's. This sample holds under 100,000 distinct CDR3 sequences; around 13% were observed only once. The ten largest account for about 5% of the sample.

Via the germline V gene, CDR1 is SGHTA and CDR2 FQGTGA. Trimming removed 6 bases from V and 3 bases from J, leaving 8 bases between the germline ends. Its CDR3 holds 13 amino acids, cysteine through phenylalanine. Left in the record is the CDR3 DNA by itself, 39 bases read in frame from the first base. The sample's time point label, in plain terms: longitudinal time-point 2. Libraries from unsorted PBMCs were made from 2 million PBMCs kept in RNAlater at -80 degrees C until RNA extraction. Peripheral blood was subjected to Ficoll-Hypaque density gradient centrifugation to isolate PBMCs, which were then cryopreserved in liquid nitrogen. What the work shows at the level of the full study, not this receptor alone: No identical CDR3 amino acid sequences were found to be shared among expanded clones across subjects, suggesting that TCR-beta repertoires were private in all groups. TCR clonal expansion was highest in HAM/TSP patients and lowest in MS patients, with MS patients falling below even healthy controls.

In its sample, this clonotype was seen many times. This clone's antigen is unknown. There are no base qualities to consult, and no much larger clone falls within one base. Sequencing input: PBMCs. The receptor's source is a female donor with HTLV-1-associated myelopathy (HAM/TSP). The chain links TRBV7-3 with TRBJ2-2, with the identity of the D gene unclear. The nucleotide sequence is TGTGCCAGCAGTGCCCAGTACACCGGGGAGCTGTTTTTT. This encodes CASSAQYTGELFF. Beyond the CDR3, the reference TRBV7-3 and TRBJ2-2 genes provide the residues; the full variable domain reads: GAGVSQTPSNKVTEKGKYVELRCDPISGHTALYWYRQSLGQGPEFLIYFQGTGAADDSGLPNDRFFAVRPEGSVSTLKIQRTERGDSAVYLCASSAQYTGELFFGEGSRLTVL.